Shown below are 17 T cell receptor beta chains from a single sample sequenced in a study of molecular identifiers for immune sequencing clone quantification. TCRdb re-called the PCR reads with MiXCR, one entry per CDR3 protein. The table includes about 98,000 distinct CDR3 sequences, about 35% detected once. Sequencing was carried out using naive CD8+ T cells from blood, with Jurkat cell RNA spiked in. The sample's subset: FACS-sorted CD8+CD4-CCR7+CD45RA+ naive T cells. The receptors stem from a human donor in good health. Some libraries in this study had Jurkat cell RNA spiked in.

This clonotype came up a few times. This rearrangement joins TRBV7-9 to TRBJ2-3, with D tentatively TRBD1 or TRBD2 (5 bases each). The CDR3 runs to 15 residues. V was clipped by 1 base and J by 2 bases, with 10 bases between them. Germline V CDR1 and CDR2: SEHNR, FQNEAQ (reference sequence). CDR3 sequence (DNA): TGTGCCAGCAGCTTAGTAGGGACCTACACAGATACGCAGTATTTT. Translated, it gives CASSLVGTYTDTQYF.

Turning to this clonotype: An end of the junction does not agree with germline; a read error may underlie this. V is TRBV19 and J is TRBJ2-5; either TRBD1 or TRBD2 may supply D (6 bases each). The length of the CDR3 is 14 residues. Germline V gene lookup returns CDR1 LNHDA and CDR2 SQIVND (reference sequence). CDR3 nucleotides: TGTGCCAGCAGTATTGTGGGGGCGGGGGAGACCCAGTACTTC. It codes for CASSIVGAGETQYF.

This clonotype was recorded only once. This chain uses TRBV7-9 with TRBJ2-1; 7 bases line up with TRBD2. The junction had 8 bases not matched to a gene; V was cut back by 6 bases and J by 3 bases. This CDR3 comprises 15 residues. Germline CDR1 reads SEHNR; CDR2 reads FQNEAQ (reference sequence). The CDR3 sequence is CASSSRAGNYNEQFF. DNA for the CDR3: TGTGCCAGCAGTTCCCGAGCGGGAAACTACAATGAGCAGTTCTTC.

This clonotype was seen once. The chain carries TRBV2 and TRBJ1-2; TRBD1 aligns across 9 bases. CDR3 length: 15 amino acids. Trimming took 7 bases from V and 6 from J; bases not matched to a gene: 12. The V gene's germline CDR1 is SNHLY and CDR2 FYNNEI. CDR3 sequence (DNA): TGTGCCAGCAAGGCTACGGGACAGGGAAGACATGGCTACACCTTC. This gives the protein CASKATGQGRHGYTF.

This clonotype was counted between two and nine times. This chain uses TRBV13 with TRBJ2-7; D perhaps matches TRBD1 (5 bases). Germline V lookup: CDR1 PRHDT, CDR2 FYEKMQ (reference sequence). Trimming removed 5 bases from V and 4 bases from J, with 9 bases in between. The CDR3 extends over 12 amino acids. The CDR3 region is CASSTDSYEQYF. Written as DNA, the CDR3 is TGTGCCAGCAGCACTGACAGTTACGAGCAGTACTTC.

The chain combines TRBV7-9 with TRBJ1-4; D possibly corresponds to TRBD1 (6 bases). Looked up from germline, CDR1 is SEHNR and CDR2 is FQNEAQ (reference sequence). V was cut by 5 bases and J by 5 bases, with 12 bases left in between. This CDR3 is built from 14 residues. The CDR3 region is CASSQTGSNEKLFF. DNA of the CDR3: TGTGCCAGCAGCCAAACAGGGTCCAATGAAAAACTGTTTTTT.

This clonotype was recorded a few times. This chain connects TRBV7-9 to TRBJ2-7, with D unresolved. Germline CDR1 reads SEHNR; CDR2 reads FQNEAQ (reference sequence). V was clipped by 2 bases and J by 6 bases, with 8 bases between them. The CDR3 contains 12 residues. The CDR3 protein is CASSLRALEQYF. Written as DNA, the CDR3 is TGTGCCAGCAGCTTACGGGCCCTCGAGCAGTACTTC.

J is TRBJ1-1 and V is TRBV10-3; D unresolved. The V gene's germline CDR1 is ENHRY and CDR2 SYGVKD. The V and J ends lost 4 bases and 4 bases respectively, with 10 bases between them. The CDR3 is 13 residues long. CDR3 nucleotide sequence: TGTGCCATCAGTGCTGGGGTGATCACTGAAGCTTTCTTT. It specifies CAISAGVITEAFF.

Concerning this clonotype itself: Relative to the germline gene, one junction end is altered; a read error may explain this. This chain connects TRBV5-1 to TRBJ2-7, with 10 positions matching TRBD2. Per the germline V gene, CDR1 is SGHRS and CDR2 is YFSETQ. This CDR3 contains 17 residues. Here the CDR3 DNA reads TGCGCCAGCAGCTTCTCTAGCGGGAGCCCTCTCTCCTACGAGCAGTCCTTC. As protein: CASSFSSGSPLSYEQSF. The full variable domain, completed using reference TRBV5-1 and TRBJ2-7, is KAGVTQTPRYLIKTRGQQVTLSCSPISGHRSVSWYQQTPGQGLQFLFEYFSETQRNKGNFPGRFSGRQFSNSRSEMNVSTLELGDSALYLCASSFSSGSPLSYEQSFGPGTRLTVT.

Ten or more counts support this clonotype. The chain links TRBV7-9 to TRBJ1-1; TRBD1 agrees at 10 bases. The junction had 16 bases not matched to a gene; V was cut back by 6 bases and J by 3 bases. Germline CDR1 and CDR2: SEHNR and FQNEAQ (reference sequence). This CDR3 spans 18 amino acids. Here the CDR3 reads CASRNPRDRGKSDTEAFF. The CDR3 DNA reads TGTGCCAGCAGAAATCCCCGGGACAGGGGAAAATCGGACACTGAAGCTTTCTTT. The complete variable domain, with remaining parts taken from reference TRBV7-9 and TRBJ1-1, reads DTGVSQNPRHKITKRGQNVTFRCDPISEHNRLYWYRQTLGQGPEFLTYFQNEAQLEKSRLLSDRFSAERPKGSFSTLEIQRTEQGDSAMYLCASRNPRDRGKSDTEAFFGQGTRLTVV.

This sequence joins TRBV19 and TRBJ1-2, with D possibly TRBD1 on 6 matching bases. The CDR3 consists of 15 residues. Germline-derived CDR1 and CDR2 are LNHDA and SQIVND (reference sequence). Trimming cost V 6 bases and J 1 base, with 15 bases left between them. The CDR3 nucleotides are TGTGCCAGTAGCGCCTGGGACATTCTTAACTATGGCTACACCTTC. This sequence encodes CASSAWDILNYGYTF.

The sample holds a few counts of this clonotype. This chain uses TRBV2 with TRBJ2-7; tentatively, D is TRBD1 (6 bases). The V and J ends lost 1 base and 1 base respectively, with 11 bases between them. CDR3 length: 15 amino acids. Germline CDR1 and CDR2: SNHLY and FYNNEI. CDR3 region: CASSEGDTRSYEQYF. DNA for the CDR3: TGTGCCAGCAGTGAAGGGGACACCCGGTCCTACGAGCAGTACTTC.

This clonotype has only a few counts. The V gene is TRBV4-1, the J gene TRBJ1-3, with 10 bases that match TRBD1. Per the germline V gene, CDR1 is MGHRA and CDR2 is YSYEKL. CDR3 size: 17 residues. V dropped 0 bases and J dropped 3; count of bases not matched to a gene: 5. Written as DNA, the CDR3 is TGCGCCAGCAGCCAAGAGGGACAGGGGATTCTTGGAAACACCATATATTTT. The encoded protein is CASSQEGQGILGNTIYF.

As for this clonotype: This may be a read error: a much more frequent sequence differs by one nucleotide. The genes are TRBV5-3 and TRBJ2-7; D may be TRBD2 (6 bases). TRBV5-3 is given ORF status, its function remaining uncertain. This CDR3 spans 16 amino acids. Here the CDR3 DNA reads TGTGCCAGCAGCTCGGAACCGCGGGACCTAGCCTACGGGCAGTACTTC. It codes for CASSSEPRDLAYGQYF.

The sample holds many counts of this clonotype. The V call is TRBV7-9, the J call TRBJ2-3; D is possibly TRBD2 (6 bases). The CDR3 runs to 16 residues. The germline gives CDR1 SEHNR, CDR2 FQNEAQ (reference sequence). Trimming shortened V by 6 bases and J by 8 bases, and 24 bases separated the two germline ends. The CDR3 here is CASRDLSGPRTVTQYF. The CDR3 bases are TGTGCCAGCAGAGACCTCAGCGGGCCAAGGACGGTTACGCAGTATTTT.

This clonotype appeared a few times. This chain uses TRBV4-2 with TRBJ2-7; 8 bases fit TRBD2. Germline trimming cut 0 bases from V and 2 bases from J; bases unmatched to any gene: 3. Germline V gene data show CDR1 as LGHNA and CDR2 as YNFKEQ. This CDR3 has 15 amino acids. This chain's CDR3 is CASSQERSGTYEQYF. The CDR3 DNA follows: TGTGCCAGCAGCCAAGAGCGTAGCGGGACCTACGAGCAGTACTTC.

In its sample, this clonotype was seen once. A much larger clone sits a single nucleotide away, making a read error possible. The chain uses TRBV7-2 and TRBJ2-3; TRBD1 might be the D (5 bases). Germline V gene sequence: CDR1 SGHTA, CDR2 FQGNSA. The CDR3 runs to 15 residues. The CDR3 coding sequence is TGTGCCATCAGCTTAGTCAGGGCCTTAACAGATACGCAGTATTTT. Amino acid sequence: CAISLVRALTDTQYF.